A selection of T cell receptor beta chains follows, all from one sample in a study of radiation and T cells in renal cell carcinoma. Assay used: immunoSEQ multiplex PCR; TCRdb lists only in-frame clones, some missing. This table holds 23,000 or so clones, about three fifths found once. The sequencing used tumor tissue, collected from a patient whose treatment was nephrectomy without radiotherapy. The origin of the receptors is a man aged 35-49 years with renal cell carcinoma. Both conserved end residues are part of each CDR3. Fields, in order: CDR3 DNA, CDR3 protein, clone size, J gene, V gene, D gene. The D gene is left open where the match is weak. Not every row has a clone size; where given, it reads once, few, many or a size class.

CDR3nt: TGTGCCAGTAGTTTCACAGGGAGTGGATCACCCCTCCACTTT; CDR3aa: CASSFTGSGSPLHF; abundance: -; j_gene: TRBJ1-6; v_gene: TRBV19; d_gene: -
CDR3nt: TGTGCCAGCACCTCAACCTGGACTAGCGGGAGGAATGAGCAGTTCTTC; CDR3aa: CASTSTWTSGRNEQFF; abundance: few; j_gene: TRBJ2-1; v_gene: TRBV13; d_gene: TRBD2
CDR3nt: TGTGCCAGTAGCTTCAGCGGGGGTATACCCGGGGAGCTGTTTTTT; CDR3aa: CASSFSGGIPGELFF; abundance: -; j_gene: TRBJ2-2; v_gene: TRBV19; d_gene: TRBD2
CDR3nt: TGTGCCAGCTCACCGGACAGGGCGTCGTATGGCTACACCTTC; CDR3aa: CASSPDRASYGYTF; abundance: few; j_gene: TRBJ1-2; v_gene: TRBV18; d_gene: TRBD1
CDR3nt: TGTGCCAGCAGTCCGCGACAGGGTGTCTATGGCTACACCTTC; CDR3aa: CASSPRQGVYGYTF; abundance: few; j_gene: TRBJ1-2; v_gene: TRBV27; d_gene: TRBD1
CDR3nt: TGCGCCAGCAGTGAGTCGAAGGTGAACACTGAAGCTTTCTTT; CDR3aa: CASSESKVNTEAFF; abundance: few; j_gene: TRBJ1-1; v_gene: TRBV10-1; d_gene: -
CDR3nt: TGCGCCAGCAGCCGGAATCAGGGGTCGGATGGCTACACCTTC; CDR3aa: CASSRNQGSDGYTF; abundance: -; j_gene: TRBJ1-2; v_gene: TRBV5-1; d_gene: -
CDR3nt: TGTGCCGTCTGGGCGCAGAACACTGAAGCTTTCTTT; CDR3aa: CAVWAQNTEAFF; abundance: -; j_gene: TRBJ1-1; v_gene: TRBV6-5; d_gene: -
CDR3nt: TGCGCCAGCAGCTTGGTCGGTCACAATGAGCAGTTCTTC; CDR3aa: CASSLVGHNEQFF; abundance: -; j_gene: TRBJ2-1; v_gene: TRBV5-1; d_gene: -
CDR3nt: TGCGCCAGCAGCCAAGATTACCGGGGAAGCAATCAGCCCCAGCATTTT; CDR3aa: CASSQDYRGSNQPQHF; abundance: -; j_gene: TRBJ1-5; v_gene: TRBV4-3; d_gene: -
CDR3nt: TGCAGCGTTGCGTCGGCCGCACAAACCCTTGGGCAGTACTTC; CDR3aa: CSVASAAQTLGQYF; abundance: medium-sized; j_gene: TRBJ2-7; v_gene: TRBV29-1; d_gene: -
CDR3nt: TGTGCCAGCAGCCAAGAACAGGGAGGGACTGAAGCTTTCTTT; CDR3aa: CASSQEQGGTEAFF; abundance: few; j_gene: TRBJ1-1; v_gene: TRBV4-2; d_gene: -
CDR3nt: TGTGCCAGCAGTTGGATAGGCGGAGCCGACACCTTC; CDR3aa: CASSWIGGADTF; abundance: few; j_gene: TRBJ1-2; v_gene: TRBV28; d_gene: -
CDR3nt: TGTGCCAGCAGCCGACATGGACTAGCGGGCCCGCAGTACTTC; CDR3aa: CASSRHGLAGPQYF; abundance: -; j_gene: TRBJ2-7; v_gene: TRBV28; d_gene: TRBD2
CDR3nt: TGCGCCAGCAGCCAACTCACAGGGGGCACCGGGGAGCTGTTTTTT; CDR3aa: CASSQLTGGTGELFF; abundance: -; j_gene: TRBJ2-2; v_gene: TRBV4-3; d_gene: TRBD1
CDR3nt: TGTGCCAGCAGCAGACAGAGCCTGGGGACCTATGGCTACACCTTC; CDR3aa: CASSRQSLGTYGYTF; abundance: few; j_gene: TRBJ1-2; v_gene: TRBV7-9; d_gene: -
CDR3nt: TGCGCCAGCAGCTTTTTTAGGAACACTGAAGCTTTCTTT; CDR3aa: CASSFFRNTEAFF; abundance: -; j_gene: TRBJ1-1; v_gene: TRBV5-1; d_gene: -
CDR3nt: TGTGCCAGCAGCTTAAGGGGCTCGAACACTGAAGCTTTCTTT; CDR3aa: CASSLRGSNTEAFF; abundance: -; j_gene: TRBJ1-1; v_gene: TRBV7-6; d_gene: -
CDR3nt: TGTGCCAGCACCTCCAGGGGGGAGACTTATGGCTACACCTTC; CDR3aa: CASTSRGETYGYTF; abundance: -; j_gene: TRBJ1-2; v_gene: TRBV28; d_gene: TRBD1
CDR3nt: TGCGCCAGCAGTGATGTCCGAGGAGCTTTCTTT; CDR3aa: CASSDVRGAFF; abundance: few; j_gene: TRBJ1-1; v_gene: TRBV10-2; d_gene: -
CDR3nt: TGTGCCAGCAGCAAAGAAAGTGAGGGGGCAAGAGAGACCCAGTACTTC; CDR3aa: CASSKESEGARETQYF; abundance: few; j_gene: TRBJ2-5; v_gene: TRBV21-1; d_gene: -
CDR3nt: TGCAGCGTTGAAGAGGGTCCGATCTATGGCTACACCTTC; CDR3aa: CSVEEGPIYGYTF; abundance: -; j_gene: TRBJ1-2; v_gene: TRBV29-1; d_gene: -
CDR3nt: TGTGCCAGCAGCGCTGGGGGGGGGAGCGGAGAGACCCAGTACTTC; CDR3aa: CASSAGGGSGETQYF; abundance: -; j_gene: TRBJ2-5; v_gene: TRBV9; d_gene: TRBD2
CDR3nt: TGTGCCAGCAGCTTAGCCACCAGGGGCCTAAATGAAAAACTGTTTTTT; CDR3aa: CASSLATRGLNEKLFF; abundance: -; j_gene: TRBJ1-4; v_gene: TRBV7-8; d_gene: -
CDR3nt: TGTGCCAGCAGTTTGGTGCCGAGCTCCTACAATGAGCAGTTCTTC; CDR3aa: CASSLVPSSYNEQFF; abundance: few; j_gene: TRBJ2-1; v_gene: TRBV27; d_gene: -
CDR3nt: TGTGCCAGTATCCCCGGACAGGGAATGAACACTGAAGCTTTCTTT; CDR3aa: CASIPGQGMNTEAFF; abundance: -; j_gene: TRBJ1-1; v_gene: TRBV19; d_gene: TRBD1
CDR3nt: TGCGCCAGCAGCCAAACCGGGACAGGGGCCGGGGAGCTGTTTTTT; CDR3aa: CASSQTGTGAGELFF; abundance: few; j_gene: TRBJ2-2; v_gene: TRBV4-1; d_gene: TRBD1
CDR3nt: TGTGCCAGCTCGCCCTCACTAGTCTCCTACAATGAGCAGTTCTTC; CDR3aa: CASSPSLVSYNEQFF; abundance: -; j_gene: TRBJ2-1; v_gene: TRBV18; d_gene: -
CDR3nt: TGTGCCAGTGGGGGGACGGGATACCAAGAGACCCAGTACTTC; CDR3aa: CASGGTGYQETQYF; abundance: -; j_gene: TRBJ2-5; v_gene: TRBV2; d_gene: -
CDR3nt: TGCGCCAGCAGCGCGGCGGGGGGATACACTGAAGCTTTCTTT; CDR3aa: CASSAAGGYTEAFF; abundance: many; j_gene: TRBJ1-1; v_gene: TRBV5-1; d_gene: -
CDR3nt: TGTGCCAGCACTTACGACAGGGGCGGATATGGCTACACCTTC; CDR3aa: CASTYDRGGYGYTF; abundance: medium-sized; j_gene: TRBJ1-2; v_gene: TRBV6-1; d_gene: TRBD1
CDR3nt: TGTGCCAGCAGCTTAGTGGGCAGGACCGGGGAGCTGTTTTTT; CDR3aa: CASSLVGRTGELFF; abundance: -; j_gene: TRBJ2-2; v_gene: TRBV11-2; d_gene: -
CDR3nt: TGTGCCAGCAGCCTCGGGACAAGGGGGGAAAAACTGTTTTTT; CDR3aa: CASSLGTRGEKLFF; abundance: -; j_gene: TRBJ1-4; v_gene: TRBV7-9; d_gene: -
CDR3nt: TGTGCCAGCAGCTTAAGCGGGAGAATCAATGAGCAGTTCTTC; CDR3aa: CASSLSGRINEQFF; abundance: -; j_gene: TRBJ2-1; v_gene: TRBV5-4; d_gene: TRBD2
CDR3nt: TGTGCCACCAGCAGGAGGGTCACGGGGGATGGCTACACCTTC; CDR3aa: CATSRRVTGDGYTF; abundance: few; j_gene: TRBJ1-2; v_gene: TRBV15; d_gene: -
CDR3nt: TGTGCCAGCAGCTCCCTAGGGGGGAGGGTTAATCAGCCCCAGCATTTT; CDR3aa: CASSSLGGRVNQPQHF; abundance: -; j_gene: TRBJ1-5; v_gene: TRBV5-5; d_gene: -
CDR3nt: TGTGCCAGCTCACCGGGACAGGGAAACACCATATATTTT; CDR3aa: CASSPGQGNTIYF; abundance: -; j_gene: TRBJ1-3; v_gene: TRBV18; d_gene: TRBD1
CDR3nt: TGTGGGTCTGGCGCCATCCCAGATACGCAGTATTTT; CDR3aa: CGSGAIPDTQYF; abundance: -; j_gene: TRBJ2-3; v_gene: TRBV10-3; d_gene: -
CDR3nt: TGCGCCAGCAGTGGTGGCACAGATACGCAGTATTTT; CDR3aa: CASSGGTDTQYF; abundance: -; j_gene: TRBJ2-3; v_gene: TRBV10-2; d_gene: -
CDR3nt: TGTGCCAGCAGCCGCCGACTAGCGGGGCGTAGCTCCTACAATGAGCAGTTCTTC; CDR3aa: CASSRRLAGRSSYNEQFF; abundance: once; j_gene: TRBJ2-1; v_gene: TRBV7-8; d_gene: TRBD2
CDR3nt: TGTGCCACCAGCAGATCCACCGGGGGAAAGGTGAGCACTGAAGCTTTCTTT; CDR3aa: CATSRSTGGKVSTEAFF; abundance: few; j_gene: TRBJ1-1; v_gene: TRBV15; d_gene: -
CDR3nt: TGTGCCAGCAGCTTAAAGTTTAATGAAAAACTGTTTTTT; CDR3aa: CASSLKFNEKLFF; abundance: medium-sized; j_gene: TRBJ1-4; v_gene: TRBV11-2; d_gene: -
CDR3nt: TGTGCCAGCAGTTGGGGAGTCTCTGGAAACACCATATATTTT; CDR3aa: CASSWGVSGNTIYF; abundance: -; j_gene: TRBJ1-3; v_gene: TRBV6-5; d_gene: -
CDR3nt: TGTGCCAGCAGCCGCATCGAGGAAGGAGGGGATAACTATGGCTACACCTTC; CDR3aa: CASSRIEEGGDNYGYTF; abundance: few; j_gene: TRBJ1-2; v_gene: TRBV14; d_gene: -
CDR3nt: TGTGCCAGCAGCCCCCCGGTAGGGTACACTGAAGCTTTCTTT; CDR3aa: CASSPPVGYTEAFF; abundance: few; j_gene: TRBJ1-1; v_gene: TRBV4-2; d_gene: -
CDR3nt: TGTGCCAGTAGCCAGACAGGATTTGGCTACACCTTC; CDR3aa: CASSQTGFGYTF; abundance: -; j_gene: TRBJ1-2; v_gene: TRBV19; d_gene: -
CDR3nt: TGTGCCAGCAGTGAAGCTGGTGACTCCGGCTACACCTTC; CDR3aa: CASSEAGDSGYTF; abundance: few; j_gene: TRBJ1-2; v_gene: TRBV6-1; d_gene: -
CDR3nt: TGTGCCAGTAGACCCGGAACGGACGCGGCCTACAATGAGCAGTTCTTC; CDR3aa: CASRPGTDAAYNEQFF; abundance: many; j_gene: TRBJ2-1; v_gene: TRBV19; d_gene: -
CDR3nt: TGCGCCAGCAGCTTGGCCGGGGGGTACACTGAAGCTTTCTTT; CDR3aa: CASSLAGGYTEAFF; abundance: -; j_gene: TRBJ1-1; v_gene: TRBV5-1; d_gene: -
CDR3nt: TGCGCCAGCAGCCAAGCCGGGACAGGGGTAGAGAGCACTGAAGCTTTCTTT; CDR3aa: CASSQAGTGVESTEAFF; abundance: -; j_gene: TRBJ1-1; v_gene: TRBV4-1; d_gene: TRBD1
CDR3nt: TGTGCCAGCAGTCCTGAGGGGGGCCAGCCCCAGCATTTT; CDR3aa: CASSPEGGQPQHF; abundance: -; j_gene: TRBJ1-5; v_gene: TRBV27; d_gene: -
CDR3nt: TGCGCCAGCAGCTTGCAGCTACAGGGGGCCAGAAATTCACCCCTCCACTTT; CDR3aa: CASSLQLQGARNSPLHF; abundance: -; j_gene: TRBJ1-6; v_gene: TRBV5-1; d_gene: TRBD1
CDR3nt: TGTGCCAGCAGCGCCGGACCCAGCTCCTATAATTCACCCCTCCACTTT; CDR3aa: CASSAGPSSYNSPLHF; abundance: -; j_gene: TRBJ1-6; v_gene: TRBV27; d_gene: -
CDR3nt: TGTGCCTGGAGGCCCGGGACAGGGGTTGGCTACACCTTC; CDR3aa: CAWRPGTGVGYTF; abundance: -; j_gene: TRBJ1-2; v_gene: TRBV30; d_gene: TRBD1
CDR3nt: TGTGCCAGCAGTTTGCAGGTCGGACAGGGCCGTGGCTACACCTTC; CDR3aa: CASSLQVGQGRGYTF; abundance: -; j_gene: TRBJ1-2; v_gene: TRBV28; d_gene: TRBD1